The 30 T cell receptor beta chains below all came from one sample that was sequenced in a study of T-cell reconstitution after alpha-beta-depleted transplantation in children. The library targeted TCRbeta and was prepared with unique molecular identifiers. TCRdb re-derived calls from the PCR reads in MiXCR, one entry per CDR3 protein. In the table there are 700,000 to 850,000 distinct CDR3 sequences, 15% to 20% of which are singletons. The source was PBMCs, mostly from graft donor cells, collected 360 days after TCRalphabeta/CD19-depleted stem cell transplant. These receptors were obtained from a male patient between 10 and 17 years old who had a stem cell transplant for acute lymphoblastic leukemia, so the T cells may come from the graft donor.

This clonotype was seen at least ten times. The chain uses TRBV2 and TRBJ1-2; D is uncertain. With 3 bases removed from V and 1 base from J, the gap between germline ends came to 6 bases. The germline gives CDR1 SNHLY, CDR2 FYNNEI. The CDR3 consists of 13 residues. The CDR3: CASSDGLNYGYTF. The CDR3 DNA reads TGTGCCAGCAGTGACGGTCTTAACTATGGCTACACCTTC.

V gene TRBV7-9 combines with J gene TRBJ2-7; the match to TRBD1 covers 8 bases. The CDR3 consists of 15 residues. The junction had 5 bases not matched to a gene; V was cut back by 4 bases and J by 0 bases. From germline, CDR1 is SEHNR and CDR2 FQNEAQ (reference sequence). CDR3 sequence (DNA): TGTGCCAGCAGCTGGACAGGGATGAACTCCTACGAGCAGTACTTC. Translation: CASSWTGMNSYEQYF.

This chain links TRBV4-1 with TRBJ1-1; D gene ambiguous. Germline lookup yields CDR1 MGHRA and CDR2 YSYEKL. This CDR3 region has 14 residues. Trimming pared 3 bases from V and 6 bases from J, leaving 14 bases between. CDR3 amino acids: CASSHLSNGAEAFF. The CDR3, as DNA: TGCGCCAGCAGCCATCTATCAAACGGGGCTGAAGCTTTCTTT.

The chain combines TRBV12-3 or TRBV12-4 with TRBJ2-7; 9 positions match TRBD1. The V and J ends lost 6 bases and 4 bases, in that order; junction bases with no gene match: 10. The CDR3 length is 15 residues. Here the CDR3 reads CASRHPGQGVYEQYF. In nucleotides, the CDR3 is TGTGCCAGCAGGCATCCGGGACAGGGTGTTTACGAGCAGTACTTC.

This chain uses TRBV3-1 with TRBJ2-1; D uncertain. The germline CDR1 and CDR2 sequences are LGHDT and YNNKEL (reference sequence). V gave up 3 bases and J gave up 8 bases, with 5 bases separating them. This CDR3 comprises 11 residues. CDR3 residues: CASSHGHEQFF. CDR3 sequence (DNA): TGTGCCAGCAGCCATGGACATGAGCAGTTCTTC.

In this sample, this clonotype turned up a few times. The rearrangement uses TRBV29-1 and TRBJ2-1; D is possibly TRBD2 (6 bases). Deletions cut 8 bases from V and 3 bases from J, with 23 bases between. This CDR3 region has 16 residues. Germline V gene sequence: CDR1 SQVTM, CDR2 ANQGSEA. The CDR3 nucleotides read TGCAGCCTCTGTACCTTAGGCGGGAATATCTACAATGAGCAGTTCTTC. It specifies CSLCTLGGNIYNEQFF.

This clonotype was counted only a few times. The gene calls are TRBV9 and TRBJ2-7, with D perhaps TRBD1 (5 bases). The CDR3 has 14 amino acids. Germline V gene data show CDR1 as SGDLS and CDR2 as YYNGEE. The V gene lost 3 bases and the J gene lost 7 bases, with 17 bases spanning the gap. The CDR3 reads CASSATVALGEQYF. The CDR3 region has the DNA TGTGCCAGCAGCGCGACAGTGGCCTTGGGAGAGCAGTACTTC. Based on the CDR3 plus reference TRBV9 and TRBJ2-7, the full variable domain is DSGVTQTPKHLITATGQRVTLRCSPRSGDLSVYWYQQSLDQGLQFLIQYYNGEERAKGNILERFSAQQFPDLHSELNLSSLELGDSALYFCASSATVALGEQYFGPGTRLTVT.

This clonotype was picked up many times. V and J are TRBV5-1 and TRBJ2-7, with 9 positions matching TRBD1. V shed 6 bases and J 6 bases; nucleotides not matched to a gene: 10. CDR1 is SGHRS and CDR2 is YFSETQ in the germline V gene. The CDR3 extends over 14 amino acids. The CDR3 sequence is CASKRSGQGVEQYF. The CDR3 nucleotides read TGCGCCAGCAAAAGATCGGGACAGGGCGTCGAGCAGTACTTC.

A few counts support this clonotype. This chain connects TRBV28 to TRBJ2-2; perhaps TRBD1 as D (5 bases). The CDR3 consists of 15 residues. Germline-derived CDR1 and CDR2 are MDHEN and SYDVKM. V dropped 4 bases and J dropped 2 bases, with 11 bases sitting between them. This chain's CDR3 is CASSYQTENTGELFF. CDR3 bases: TGTGCCAGCAGTTACCAGACAGAAAACACCGGGGAGCTGTTTTTT.

This clonotype was detected many times. This chain connects TRBV27 to TRBJ2-6; D not certain. The CDR3 sequence is 19 residues long. Germline-derived CDR1 and CDR2 are MNHEY and SMNVEV (reference sequence). Deletions cut 5 bases from V and 0 bases from J, with 20 bases between. CDR3 DNA: TGTGCCAGCAGTCCATCATTAGGGTGGATTAGCTCTGGGGCCAACGTCCTGACTTTC. Protein product: CASSPSLGWISSGANVLTF.

The genes are TRBV12-3 or TRBV12-4 and TRBJ2-2, with D possibly matching TRBD2 (5 bases). V lost 6 bases and J lost 8, with 13 bases in between. The CDR3 runs 13 residues. The CDR3 DNA sequence: TGTGCCAGCAGCCCGCTACCGGGGGGGGAGCTGTTTTTT. Protein sequence: CASSPLPGGELFF.

There are a few counts of this clonotype. The genes are TRBV7-3 and TRBJ2-5, with 7 bases aligning to TRBD2. Trimming removed 0 bases from V and 5 bases from J; junction bases left unmatched: 18. In germline, CDR1 is SGHTA, CDR2 FQGTGA. CDR3 length equals 19 residues. The CDR3 sequence is CASSLTGGITPPLKETQYF. The CDR3 DNA is TGTGCCAGCAGCTTAACCGGGGGGATTACTCCACCCCTCAAGGAGACCCAGTACTTC.

This clonotype was observed many times. This chain connects TRBV3-1 to TRBJ2-1; TRBD2 matches at 12 bases. Germline trimming cut 1 base from V and 7 bases from J; bases unmatched to any gene: 8. The CDR3 covers 17 residues. From germline, CDR1 is LGHDT and CDR2 YNNKEL (reference sequence). CDR3 in amino acids: CASSQGALAGGFNEQFF. CDR3 sequence (DNA): TGTGCCAGCAGCCAAGGGGCACTAGCGGGAGGATTTAATGAGCAGTTCTTC.

The chain couples TRBV29-1 to TRBJ1-2; D gene uncertain. The germline CDR1 and CDR2 sequences are SQVTM and ANQGSEA. The CDR3 covers 13 residues. V was pared by 1 base and J by 4 bases, with 10 bases between. Here the CDR3 reads CSVEVGEPYGYTF. CDR3 DNA: TGCAGCGTTGAAGTTGGAGAGCCCTATGGCTACACCTTC. Looking up the rest from reference TRBV29-1 and TRBJ1-2 gives the full variable domain: SAVISQKPSRDICQRGTSLTIQCQVDSQVTMMFWYRQQPGQSLTLIATANQGSEATYESGFVIDKFPISRPNLTFSTLTVSNMSPEDSSIYLCSVEVGEPYGYTFGSGTRLTVV.

This clonotype was seen a handful of times. This chain connects TRBV6-5 to TRBJ2-5; 9 bases are a match to TRBD1. CDR3 length: 17 residues. From germline, CDR1 is MNHEY and CDR2 SVGAGI. With V trimmed by 0 bases and J by 4 bases, 9 bases remained unmatched. CDR3: CASSYSALTGGGETQYF. The CDR3 region has the DNA TGTGCCAGCAGTTACTCCGCTCTGACAGGGGGAGGAGAGACCCAGTACTTC.

There are a few counts of this clonotype. This sequence joins TRBV12-5 and TRBJ2-1, with TRBD1 matching over 8 bases. Germline CDR1 LGHNT, CDR2 FRNRAP. The ends lost 3 bases at V and 9 bases at J; junction bases unmatched: 7. The CDR3 runs to 14 residues. In DNA form, the CDR3 reads TGTGCTAGTGGTTTTGGCCAGGGGGCAGGTGAGCAGTTCTTC. Its translation: CASGFGQGAGEQFF.

This clonotype has only one observation. In nucleotides, the CDR3 is TGTGCCAGTGCTCAACCGTGGGACAGTTTTTACGAGCAGTACTTC. Translating it yields CASAQPWDSFYEQYF. The J gene is TRBJ2-7, the V gene TRBV11-2, with TRBD1 identical over 7 bases. The germline CDR1 and CDR2 sequences are SGHAT and FQNNGV. V trimming: 9 bases; J trimming: 4 bases; junction bases outside the gene matches: 15. The CDR3 loop spans 15 amino acids. The variable domain in full, completed from reference TRBV11-2 and TRBJ2-7, reads EAGVAQSPRYKIIEKRQSVAFWCNPISGHATLYWYQQILGQGPKLLIQFQNNGVVDDSQLPKDRFSAERLKGVDSTLKIQPAKLEDSAVYLCASAQPWDSFYEQYFGPGTRLTVT.

This chain joins TRBV29-1 and TRBJ1-1, with D tentatively TRBD1 (5 bases). The germline V gene has CDR1 SQVTM and CDR2 ANQGSEA. Trimming took 4 bases from V and 0 from J, leaving 15 bases between them. The CDR3 is 15 amino acids. In DNA form, the CDR3 reads TGCAGCGTTGCGGGTGGGCAGGGAGTGAACACTGAAGCTTTCTTT. This encodes CSVAGGQGVNTEAFF.

There are a few counts of this clonotype. This rearrangement joins TRBV20-1 to TRBJ2-7, with D unresolved. V was trimmed by 2 bases and J by 5 bases, leaving 7 bases between them. The CDR3 is 11 residues long. The germline V gene encodes CDR1 DFQATT and CDR2 SNEGSKA (reference sequence). Here the CDR3 reads CSARLEDEQYF. CDR3 nucleotide sequence: TGCAGTGCTAGACTTGAGGACGAGCAGTACTTC.

Only a few counts were recorded for this clonotype. The rearrangement joins TRBV9 to TRBJ2-1; 8 bases fit TRBD2. The germline CDR1 and CDR2 sequences are SGDLS and YYNGEE. There are 15 residues in the CDR3. The V gene end was trimmed by 4 bases and the J gene end by 8 bases; junction bases not matched to a gene: 11. The DNA of the CDR3 is TGTGCCAGCAGCATTGTAGCGGGGCGAAGCCATGAGCAGTTCTTC. Translation gives CASSIVAGRSHEQFF.

This clonotype was detected a few times. V is TRBV5-1 and J is TRBJ2-1, with a weak D call TRBD2 (6 bases). CDR3 size: 19 residues. The V and J ends lost 1 base and 3 bases respectively, with 23 bases between them. Per germline, CDR1 SGHRS and CDR2 YFSETQ. The CDR3 region is CASSLRLLAPRVSYNEQFF. CDR3 DNA: TGCGCCAGCAGCTTGAGACTTCTAGCGCCGAGGGTCAGCTACAATGAGCAGTTCTTC.

The chain is built from TRBV3-1 and TRBJ2-7, with 7 bases aligning to TRBD2. The CDR3 contains 17 residues. Germline V gives CDR1 LGHDT, CDR2 YNNKEL (reference sequence). V shed 4 bases and J 6 bases; nucleotides not matched to a gene: 18. In DNA form, the CDR3 reads TGTGCCAGCAGCCCTTCTAGACTAGCCTTGGGAATAGGCGAGCAGTACTTC. Translation: CASSPSRLALGIGEQYF.

In this sample, this clonotype turned up a few times. The V gene is TRBV25-1, the J gene TRBJ1-3; weak D call: TRBD1 (6 bases). The CDR3 extends over 14 amino acids. V was clipped by 5 bases and J by 7 bases, with 15 bases between them. Germline values: CDR1 MGHDK, CDR2 SYGVNS. The CDR3 sequence is CASSSRGDANTIYF. CDR3 bases: TGTGCCAGCAGTTCGAGGGGGGACGCGAACACCATATATTTT.

This clonotype was seen a few times. This chain connects TRBV7-2 to TRBJ2-5; the D gene is possibly TRBD1 (5 bases). The CDR3 contains 17 residues. Trimming removed 3 bases from V and 4 bases from J, with 21 bases in between. Per the germline V gene, CDR1 is SGHTA and CDR2 is FQGNSA. The CDR3 nucleotides are TGTGCCAGCAGCTTCTGGAGACAGTCACAGTTCGGAGAGACCCAGTACTTC. It translates to CASSFWRQSQFGETQYF.

The V gene is TRBV5-1, the J gene TRBJ1-1; 11 nucleotides match TRBD1. V trimming: 5 bases; J trimming: 6 bases; junction bases outside the gene matches: 9. Germline CDR1 SGHRS, CDR2 YFSETQ. The CDR3 sequence is 15 residues long. The CDR3 protein is CASRSVRDRGAEAFF. The CDR3, as DNA: TGCGCCAGCAGATCGGTTCGGGACAGGGGGGCTGAAGCTTTCTTT.

This chain connects TRBV7-8 to TRBJ2-1, with 9 bases identical to TRBD1. Germline values: CDR1 SGHVS, CDR2 FQNEAQ. V trimming: 4 bases; J trimming: 8 bases; junction bases outside the gene matches: 15. The CDR3 is 17 amino acids. Here the CDR3 DNA reads TGTGCCAGCAGCTCAGGGACAGGGTGGGGGAGAAGCGATGAGCAGTTCTTC. As protein: CASSSGTGWGRSDEQFF. The full variable domain, with the rest looked up from reference TRBV7-8 and TRBJ2-1, is GAGVSQSPRYKVAKRGQDVALRCDPISGHVSLFWYQQALGQGPEFLTYFQNEAQLDKSGLPSDRFFAERPEGSVSTLKIQRTQQEDSAVYLCASSSGTGWGRSDEQFFGPGTRLTVL.

Comments on this clonotype: One junction end does not reproduce the germline sequence, and a read error may be involved. The chain links TRBV20-1 to TRBJ1-3; TRBD1 is a possible D gene (5 bases). The germline V gene encodes CDR1 DFQATT and CDR2 SNEGSKA (reference sequence). The CDR3 sequence is 17 residues long. CDR3 protein: CCARVDRPSVSGNTIYF. The CDR3 DNA sequence: TGCTGTGCTAGAGTAGACAGACCGTCCGTCTCTGGAAACACCATATATTTT.

This clonotype occurred a few times. The rearrangement uses TRBV18 and TRBJ2-7, with D unresolved. The CDR3 contains 14 residues. Trimming shortened V by 1 base and J by 2 bases, and 9 bases separated the two germline ends. CDR1 is KGHSH, CDR2 LQKENI, per germline. CDR3 coding DNA: TGTGCCAGCTCACCACGGTACCAGGCCTACGAGCAGTACTTC. This encodes CASSPRYQAYEQYF.

The J gene is TRBJ2-1, the V gene TRBV12-3 or TRBV12-4; weak D call: TRBD1 (6 bases). Between the trimmed V and J ends, which lost 4 bases and 4 bases, there was a span of 14 bases. This CDR3 is built from 15 residues. The DNA for the CDR3 is TGTGCCAGCAGTTCCCGGGACAATTTTTACAATGAGCAGTTCTTC. As protein: CASSSRDNFYNEQFF.

This chain joins TRBV29-1 and TRBJ2-1; 12 bases map to TRBD2. There are 18 residues in the CDR3. V shed 1 base, J shed 0 bases, and the junction held 7 bases outside the gene matches. Germline V gene sequence: CDR1 SQVTM, CDR2 ANQGSEA. DNA for the CDR3: TGCAGCGTTGAAGTCCCTACTAGCGGGAGGATCTCCTACAATGAGCAGTTCTTC. This gives the protein CSVEVPTSGRISYNEQFF.